This T cell receptor (beta chain) was obtained from a study of blood T cell repertoires in COVID-19. Study-wide background: T cells, B-cell-depleted T cells, or PBMCs provided the cDNA or gDNA that served as material.

Generated by immunoSEQ multiplex PCR, the TCRdb table keeps only in-frame clones and is missing some. The repertoire holds 200,000 or so clones, 83% seen once, with more than 4.5% in the top ten. Germline CDR1 reads SGHRS; CDR2 reads YFSETQ. V trimming: 5 bases; J trimming: 0 bases; junction bases outside the gene matches: 8. This CDR3 has 16 amino acids. Only one count was recorded for this clone. The sequence was obtained from a woman aged 45-65 years who had been exposed to COVID-19. The chain joins TRBV5-1 to TRBJ1-2; 9 bases fit TRBD1. The sequenced material came from PBMCs or T cells enriched from blood (not recorded which). The DNA of the CDR3 is TGCGCCAGCAGGAGGGGAGGACAGGGGACTAACTATGGCTACACCTTC. Its protein is CASRRGGQGTNYGYTF.